This T cell receptor beta chain was recovered during a study of blood T cells in healthy people across ages. A second PCR of about 6 to 12 cycles used a sample-barcoded 5' primer and a J-beta primer mix. MiXCR was run by TCRdb on the 5' RACE reads, yielding one entry per CDR3 protein. The sample holds 1.5 million to 2 million distinct CDR3 sequences, roughly 32% seen once. Trimming removed 3 bases from V and 8 bases from J; junction bases left unmatched: 7. CDR3 length: 15 amino acids. Germline V CDR1 and CDR2: LGHDT, YNNKEL (reference sequence). The sequence derives from a woman aged 25 to 45 in good health. The sequencing sample was made of blood. The chain employs TRBV3-1 and TRBJ1-4, with 9 nucleotides matching TRBD1. CDR3 sequence reads: CASSHRDRVYEKLFF. The CDR3, as DNA: TGTGCCAGCAGCCACCGGGACAGGGTATACGAAAAACTGTTTTTT.